This T cell receptor beta chain was sequenced for a study of blood T cell repertoires in COVID-19. Whole-study context: Collection of acute and convalescent COVID-19 samples took place in the United States, Italy and Spain. In each case, the material was cDNA or gDNA derived from T cells, B-cell-depleted T cells, or PBMCs.

Those enrolled in Seattle joined during active infection and were followed longitudinally afterward. The CDR3 spans 15 residues. Trimming removed 5 bases at V and 4 bases at J, with 18 bases between. Germline CDR1 reads SGHTS; CDR2 reads YDEGEE. Per the authors' pipeline: The authors estimated nucleated cell counts from reference gene primer amplification. Sequenced by immunoSEQ multiplex PCR; TCRdb stores in-frame clones only, minus some. From that table come the V and J calls and clone size; the DNA was used to work out D and trimming. This table has 77,000 or so clones, roughly 84% appearing once. Sequencing input: peripheral blood. This clonotype was sampled from a man aged 25 to 40 with COVID-19, enrolled during active disease. This chain links TRBV5-8 with TRBJ1-1, with a tentative D call TRBD1 (6 bases). The CDR3 reads CASSFPGGGRTEAFF. The CDR3 nucleotides read TGTGCCAGCAGTTTTCCCGGGGGGGGCCGCACTGAAGCTTTCTTT.